The 3 T cell receptor beta chains below all came from one sample that was sequenced in a study of blood T cell repertoires in COVID-19. Sequenced by immunoSEQ multiplex PCR; TCRdb stores in-frame clones only, minus some. Altogether about 400,000 clones are present, approximately 86% being singletons, with the ten largest covering approximately 2%. The sequenced sample consisted of PBMCs or T cells enriched from blood (not recorded which). All receptors come from a middle-aged woman with acute COVID-19.

V is TRBV27 and J is TRBJ2-1; D gene uncertain. Germline assignment: CDR1 MNHEY and CDR2 SMNVEV (reference sequence). V lost 6 bases and J lost 2, with 14 bases in between. This CDR3 region has 15 residues. This CDR3 reads CASRKPTLAYNEQFF. CDR3 in DNA: TGTGCCAGCAGGAAGCCTACTCTGGCCTACAATGAGCAGTTCTTC.

The chain recombines TRBV7-8 with TRBJ1-2; D gene ambiguous. The V and J ends lost 4 bases and 4 bases respectively, with 16 bases between them. The CDR3 is 15 residues long. Germline CDR1 SGHVS, CDR2 FQNEAQ. The CDR3 region is CASSSSGLSAYGYTF. CDR3 nucleotides: TGTGCCAGCAGCTCATCCGGGTTATCAGCCTATGGCTACACCTTC.

The rearrangement links TRBV2 to TRBJ2-7; D unresolved. The CDR3 covers 12 residues. Trimming pared 0 bases from V and 7 bases from J, leaving 7 bases between. Germline values: CDR1 SNHLY, CDR2 FYNNEI. CDR3 region: CASSEALGEQYF. The CDR3 DNA follows: TGTGCCAGCAGTGAAGCGCTCGGGGAGCAGTACTTC.